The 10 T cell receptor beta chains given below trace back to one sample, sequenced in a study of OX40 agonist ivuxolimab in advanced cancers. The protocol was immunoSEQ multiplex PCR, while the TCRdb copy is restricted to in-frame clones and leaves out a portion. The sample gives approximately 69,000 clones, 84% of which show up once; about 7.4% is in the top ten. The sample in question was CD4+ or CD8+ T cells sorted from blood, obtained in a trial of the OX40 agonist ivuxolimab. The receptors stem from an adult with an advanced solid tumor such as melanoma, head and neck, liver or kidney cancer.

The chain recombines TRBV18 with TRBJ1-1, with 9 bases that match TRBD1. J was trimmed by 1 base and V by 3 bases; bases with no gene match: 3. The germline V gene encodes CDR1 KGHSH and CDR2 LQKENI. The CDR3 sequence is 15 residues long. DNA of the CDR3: TGTGCCAGCTCACCTAAGACAGGGGGGAACACTGAAGCTTTCTTT. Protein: CASSPKTGGNTEAFF.

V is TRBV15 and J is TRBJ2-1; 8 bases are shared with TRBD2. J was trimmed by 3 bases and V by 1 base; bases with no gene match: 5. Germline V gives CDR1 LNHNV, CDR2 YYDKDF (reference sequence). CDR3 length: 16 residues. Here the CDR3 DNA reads TGTGCCACCAGCAGAGGGGGCGGGGGGAACTACAATGAGCAGTTCTTC. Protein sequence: CATSRGGGGNYNEQFF.

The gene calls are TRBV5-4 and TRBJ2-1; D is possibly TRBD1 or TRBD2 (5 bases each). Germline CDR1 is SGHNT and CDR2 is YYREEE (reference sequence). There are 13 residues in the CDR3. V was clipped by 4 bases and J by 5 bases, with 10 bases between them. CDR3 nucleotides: TGTGCCAGCAGCCAAGGGGACCACAATGAGCAGTTCTTC. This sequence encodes CASSQGDHNEQFF.

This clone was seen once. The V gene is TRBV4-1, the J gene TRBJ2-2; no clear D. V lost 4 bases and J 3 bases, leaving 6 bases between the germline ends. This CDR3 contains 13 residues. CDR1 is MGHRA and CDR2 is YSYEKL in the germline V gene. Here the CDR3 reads CASSPEYTGELFF. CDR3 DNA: TGCGCCAGCAGCCCTGAGTACACCGGGGAGCTGTTTTTT.

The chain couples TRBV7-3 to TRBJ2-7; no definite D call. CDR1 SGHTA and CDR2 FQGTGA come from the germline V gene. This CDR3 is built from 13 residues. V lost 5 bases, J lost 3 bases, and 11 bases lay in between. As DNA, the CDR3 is TGTGCCAGCAGCCCAAATCCCGACTACGAGCAGTACTTC. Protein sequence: CASSPNPDYEQYF.

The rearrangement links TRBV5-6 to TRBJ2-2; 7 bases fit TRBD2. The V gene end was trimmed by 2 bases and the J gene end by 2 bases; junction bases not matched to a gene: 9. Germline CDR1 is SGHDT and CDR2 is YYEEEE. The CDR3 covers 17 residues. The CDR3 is CASSFSLASYNTGELFF. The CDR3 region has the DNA TGTGCCAGCAGCTTTTCACTAGCGAGTTACAACACCGGGGAGCTGTTTTTT.

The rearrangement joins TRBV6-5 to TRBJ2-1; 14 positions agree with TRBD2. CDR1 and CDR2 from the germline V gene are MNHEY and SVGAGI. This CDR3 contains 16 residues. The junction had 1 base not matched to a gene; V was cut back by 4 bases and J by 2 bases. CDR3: CASSSGLAGAYNEQFF. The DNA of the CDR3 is TGTGCCAGCAGTTCGGGACTAGCGGGAGCCTACAATGAGCAGTTCTTC.

Here the CDR3 DNA reads TGTGCCAGCAGTGGGAGACTTGGACAGGGGGCAAAGCCCGCCTACAATGAGCAGTTCTTC. This sequence encodes CASSGRLGQGAKPAYNEQFF. This chain links TRBV27 with TRBJ2-1; TRBD1 matches at 11 bases. Trimming at V came to 5 bases and at J to 2 bases, leaving 17 bases not matched to a gene. Germline CDR1 MNHEY, CDR2 SMNVEV (reference sequence). CDR3 length: 20 residues.

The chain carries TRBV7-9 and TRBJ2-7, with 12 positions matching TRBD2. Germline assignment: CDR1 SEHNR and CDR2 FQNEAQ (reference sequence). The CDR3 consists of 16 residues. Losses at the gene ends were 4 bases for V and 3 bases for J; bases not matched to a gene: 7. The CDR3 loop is CASSSGTSGPGYEQYF. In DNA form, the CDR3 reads TGTGCCAGCAGCTCCGGGACTAGCGGGCCAGGCTACGAGCAGTACTTC.

CDR3 sequence: CSVRDRGRYNEQFF. The CDR3, as DNA: TGCAGCGTTCGGGACAGGGGGCGATACAATGAGCAGTTCTTC. The chain combines TRBV29-1 with TRBJ2-1; 12 nucleotides match TRBD1. The germline gives CDR1 SQVTM, CDR2 ANQGSEA. The length of the CDR3 is 14 residues. The V and J ends lost 5 bases and 4 bases, in that order; junction bases with no gene match: 3.